This T cell receptor (beta chain) appears in the sequencing data of a study of cytomegalovirus exposure and HLA in healthy donors. Study in general: From donors who were HLA-typed, an early data release held about 85 million unique TCRs.

Researchers ran the PCR with 60 Vbeta and 13 Jbeta primers. The repertoire was sequenced with immunoSEQ multiplex PCR; TCRdb's copy has only in-frame clones and lacks some. The sample lists approximately 150,000 clones; approximately 80% were seen once. About this clone: The antigen remains undetermined.

Study results and caveats: There were 160 or so TCR beta chains listed as cytomegalovirus-associated.

The TCR sequence derives from a man aged 35-49 years in good health and CMV-seronegative. Sequencing used PBMCs.

Here the CDR3 reads CASSQGVGPVIYNEQFF. CDR3 bases: TGCGCCAGCAGCCAAGGTGTTGGCCCCGTGATATACAATGAGCAGTTCTTC. The chain combines TRBV4-1 with TRBJ2-1; D is unresolved. The V and J ends lost 1 base and 4 bases respectively, with 17 bases between them. The germline V gene has CDR1 MGHRA and CDR2 YSYEKL. The CDR3 length is 17 residues.